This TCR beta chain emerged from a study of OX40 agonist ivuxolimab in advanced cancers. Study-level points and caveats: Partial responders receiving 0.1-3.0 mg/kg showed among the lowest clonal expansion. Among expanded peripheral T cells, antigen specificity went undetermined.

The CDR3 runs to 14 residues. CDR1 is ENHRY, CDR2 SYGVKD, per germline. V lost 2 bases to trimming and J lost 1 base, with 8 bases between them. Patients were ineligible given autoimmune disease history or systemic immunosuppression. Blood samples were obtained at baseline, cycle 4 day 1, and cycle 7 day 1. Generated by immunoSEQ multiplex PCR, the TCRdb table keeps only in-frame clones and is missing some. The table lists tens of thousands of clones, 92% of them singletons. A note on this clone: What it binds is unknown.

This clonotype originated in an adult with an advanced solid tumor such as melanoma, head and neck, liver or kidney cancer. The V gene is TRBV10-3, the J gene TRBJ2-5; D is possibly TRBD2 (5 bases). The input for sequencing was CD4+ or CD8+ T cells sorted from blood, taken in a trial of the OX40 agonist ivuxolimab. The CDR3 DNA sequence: TGTGCCATCAGTGAGACTAGGACCCAAGAGACCCAGTACTTC. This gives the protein CAISETRTQETQYF.